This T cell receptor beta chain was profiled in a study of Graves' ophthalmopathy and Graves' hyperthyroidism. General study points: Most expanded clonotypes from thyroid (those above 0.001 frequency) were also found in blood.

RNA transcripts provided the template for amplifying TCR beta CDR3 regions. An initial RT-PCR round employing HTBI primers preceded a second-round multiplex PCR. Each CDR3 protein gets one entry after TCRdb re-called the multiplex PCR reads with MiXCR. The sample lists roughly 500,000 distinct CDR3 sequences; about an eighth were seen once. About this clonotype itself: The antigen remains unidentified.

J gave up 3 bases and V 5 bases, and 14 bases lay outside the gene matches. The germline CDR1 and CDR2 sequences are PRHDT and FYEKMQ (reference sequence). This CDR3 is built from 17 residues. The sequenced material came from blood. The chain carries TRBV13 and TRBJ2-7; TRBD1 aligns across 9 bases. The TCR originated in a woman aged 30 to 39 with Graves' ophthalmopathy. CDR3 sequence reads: CASSLLFGTGKSYEQYF. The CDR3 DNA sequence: TGTGCCAGCAGCCTCCTATTTGGGACAGGGAAAAGCTACGAGCAGTACTTC.